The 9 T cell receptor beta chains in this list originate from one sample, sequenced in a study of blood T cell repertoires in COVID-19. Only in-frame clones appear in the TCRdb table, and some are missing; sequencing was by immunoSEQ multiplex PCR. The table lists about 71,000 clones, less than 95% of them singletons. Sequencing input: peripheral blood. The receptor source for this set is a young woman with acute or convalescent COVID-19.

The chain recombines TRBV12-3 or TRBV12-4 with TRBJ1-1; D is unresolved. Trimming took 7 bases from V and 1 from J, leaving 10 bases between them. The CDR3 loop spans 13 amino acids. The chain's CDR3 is CASTVRQNTEAFF. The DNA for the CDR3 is TGTGCCAGCACCGTGAGGCAGAACACTGAAGCTTTCTTT.

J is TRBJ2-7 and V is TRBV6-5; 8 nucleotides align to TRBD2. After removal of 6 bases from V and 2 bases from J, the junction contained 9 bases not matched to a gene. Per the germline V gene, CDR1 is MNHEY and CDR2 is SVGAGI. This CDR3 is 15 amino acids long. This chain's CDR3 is CASSQRAGATYEQYF. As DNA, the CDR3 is TGTGCCAGCAGCCAAAGAGCGGGGGCGACCTACGAGCAGTACTTC.

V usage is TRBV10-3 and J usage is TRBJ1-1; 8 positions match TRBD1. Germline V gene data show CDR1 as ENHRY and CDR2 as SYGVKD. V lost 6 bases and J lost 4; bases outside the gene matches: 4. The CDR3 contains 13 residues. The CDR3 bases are TGTGCCATCAGGTGGGACAGGTCCACTGAAGCTTTCTTT. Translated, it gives CAIRWDRSTEAFF.

Written as DNA, the CDR3 is TGTGCCAGCAGCCAAGACAGATCCTATGGCTACACCTTC. Its translation: CASSQDRSYGYTF. The rearrangement uses TRBV28 and TRBJ1-2, with D possibly TRBD1 on 5 matching bases. This CDR3 contains 13 residues. V was trimmed by 6 bases and J by 4 bases, leaving 12 bases between them. Germline assignment: CDR1 MDHEN and CDR2 SYDVKM.

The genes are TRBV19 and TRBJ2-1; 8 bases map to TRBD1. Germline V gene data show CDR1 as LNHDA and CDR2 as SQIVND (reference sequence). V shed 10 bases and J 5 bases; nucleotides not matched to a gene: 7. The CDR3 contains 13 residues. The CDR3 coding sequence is TGTGCCACCAGGGGGCAATTGAACAATGAGCAGTTCTTC. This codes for CATRGQLNNEQFF.

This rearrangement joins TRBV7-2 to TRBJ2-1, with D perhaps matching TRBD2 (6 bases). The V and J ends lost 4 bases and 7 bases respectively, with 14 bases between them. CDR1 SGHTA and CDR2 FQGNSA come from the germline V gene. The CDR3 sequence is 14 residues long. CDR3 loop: CASSYSRSGNEQFF. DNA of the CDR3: TGTGCCAGCAGCTACTCCAGAAGCGGGAATGAGCAGTTCTTC.

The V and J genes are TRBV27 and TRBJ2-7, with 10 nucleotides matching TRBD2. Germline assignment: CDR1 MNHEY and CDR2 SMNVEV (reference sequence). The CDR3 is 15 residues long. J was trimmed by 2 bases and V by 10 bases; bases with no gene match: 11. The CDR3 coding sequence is TGTGCCACTAGCGGGGGCCGGGTGGGGCCCTACGAGCAGTACTTC. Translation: CATSGGRVGPYEQYF.

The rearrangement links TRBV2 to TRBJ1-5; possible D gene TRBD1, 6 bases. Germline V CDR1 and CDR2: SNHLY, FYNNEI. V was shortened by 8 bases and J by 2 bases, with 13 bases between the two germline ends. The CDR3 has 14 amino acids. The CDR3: CASWGGYGNQPQHF. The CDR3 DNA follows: TGTGCCAGCTGGGGGGGCTATGGCAATCAGCCCCAGCATTTT.

CDR3 nucleotide sequence: TGTGCCAGCAGCTATAGCGGTGAGCAGTTCTTC. The encoded protein is CASSYSGEQFF. The chain recombines TRBV12-3 or TRBV12-4 with TRBJ2-1; D perhaps matches TRBD2 (6 bases). V gave up 6 bases and J gave up 9 bases, with 9 bases separating them. This CDR3 contains 11 residues.